Listed below are T cell receptor beta chains from one sample, sequenced in a study of shared clonotypes between healthy human individuals. Some clones are missing from TCRdb's copy, which holds only in-frame ones; the method was immunoSEQ multiplex PCR. The sample includes roughly 700,000 clones, roughly 70% seen only once; the top ten take less than 2%. Sequencing input: memory CD4+ T cells sorted from blood. The origin of the receptors is a woman aged 25-40 years in good health. CDR3s include the opening cysteine and the closing phenylalanine or tryptophan. The D gene is left open where the match is weak. The listing skips clone size in some rows; elsewhere it reads once, few, many or a size class.

CDR3aa: CASSAASGGFANTGELFF; CDR3nt: TGTGCCAGCAGTGCGGCTAGCGGGGGTTTCGCGAACACCGGGGAGCTGTTTTTT; abundance: .; j_gene: TRBJ2-2; v_gene: TRBV6-4; d_gene: TRBD2
CDR3aa: CASSRFNEQFF; CDR3nt: TGTGCCAGCAGCAGGTTCAATGAGCAGTTCTTC; abundance: .; j_gene: TRBJ2-1; v_gene: TRBV27; d_gene: .
CDR3aa: CSAKDNYEQYF; CDR3nt: TGCAGTGCAAAGGACAACTACGAGCAGTACTTC; abundance: .; j_gene: TRBJ2-7; v_gene: TRBV20-1; d_gene: .
CDR3aa: CASSLDSGRYEQYF; CDR3nt: TGTGCCAGCAGCCTGGACAGCGGGAGGTACGAGCAGTACTTC; abundance: few; j_gene: TRBJ2-7; v_gene: TRBV5-4; d_gene: TRBD2
CDR3aa: CASSLERQAEQYF; CDR3nt: TGTGCCAGCAGCTTAGAACGGCAGGCCGAGCAGTACTTC; abundance: .; j_gene: TRBJ2-7; v_gene: TRBV13; d_gene: .
CDR3aa: CASRGSVDLSYEQYF; CDR3nt: TGTGCCAGCAGAGGTAGCGTCGACCTTTCCTACGAGCAGTACTTC; abundance: many; j_gene: TRBJ2-7; v_gene: TRBV2; d_gene: .
CDR3aa: CASRGTGWRLRNEKLFF; CDR3nt: TGTGCCAGCAGGGGGACAGGGTGGAGGCTCCGGAATGAAAAACTGTTTTTT; abundance: .; j_gene: TRBJ1-4; v_gene: TRBV28; d_gene: TRBD1
CDR3aa: CASSPGPSGSSGNTIYF; CDR3nt: TGTGCCAGCAGTCCGGGCCCCTCAGGGAGCTCTGGAAACACCATATATTTT; abundance: .; j_gene: TRBJ1-3; v_gene: TRBV28; d_gene: .
CDR3aa: CASSYGRVNEKLFF; CDR3nt: TGTGCCAGCAGTTACGGCAGAGTTAATGAAAAACTGTTTTTT; abundance: .; j_gene: TRBJ1-4; v_gene: TRBV6-5; d_gene: .
CDR3aa: CASSPQRGIYGYTF; CDR3nt: TGTGCCAGTAGTCCTCAAAGGGGGATCTATGGCTACACCTTC; abundance: few; j_gene: TRBJ1-2; v_gene: TRBV19; d_gene: .
CDR3aa: CASSEGLNTEAFF; CDR3nt: TGTGCCAGCAGTGAGGGCTTGAACACTGAAGCTTTCTTT; abundance: once; j_gene: TRBJ1-1; v_gene: TRBV6-1; d_gene: .
CDR3aa: CASIPQGSTNYGYTF; CDR3nt: TGTGCCAGCATTCCCCAAGGATCCACTAACTATGGCTACACCTTC; abundance: .; j_gene: TRBJ1-2; v_gene: TRBV28; d_gene: .
CDR3aa: CSVEDQGDRGVWGEQFF; CDR3nt: TGCAGCGTTGAAGATCAGGGGGACAGGGGAGTTTGGGGTGAGCAGTTCTTC; abundance: .; j_gene: TRBJ2-1; v_gene: TRBV29-1; d_gene: TRBD1
CDR3aa: CASSLEQGIGYTF; CDR3nt: TGCGCCAGCAGCTTGGAGCAGGGGATCGGCTACACCTTC; abundance: .; j_gene: TRBJ1-2; v_gene: TRBV5-1; d_gene: .
CDR3aa: CASSPSETSYEQYF; CDR3nt: TGTGCCAGCTCACCATCGGAGACCTCCTACGAGCAGTACTTC; abundance: .; j_gene: TRBJ2-7; v_gene: TRBV18; d_gene: .
CDR3aa: CASSARGGDEQYF; CDR3nt: TGTGCCAGCAGCGCCAGGGGGGGGGACGAGCAGTACTTC; abundance: .; j_gene: TRBJ2-7; v_gene: TRBV7-2; d_gene: .
CDR3aa: CASSISGLALYTQYF; CDR3nt: TGTGCCAGCAGTATCTCAGGGCTTGCTCTTTACACGCAGTATTTT; abundance: .; j_gene: TRBJ2-3; v_gene: TRBV27; d_gene: .
CDR3aa: CASSFDRENIQYF; CDR3nt: TGTGCCAGCTCATTTGACAGGGAAAACATTCAGTACTTC; abundance: few; j_gene: TRBJ2-4; v_gene: TRBV18; d_gene: TRBD1
CDR3aa: CAWSVYEKLFF; CDR3nt: TGTGCCTGGAGTGTATATGAAAAACTGTTTTTT; abundance: .; j_gene: TRBJ1-4; v_gene: TRBV30; d_gene: .
CDR3aa: CASSEQGSSFLQPQHF; CDR3nt: TGTGCCAGCAGTGAACAGGGATCTTCTTTCTTGCAGCCCCAGCATTTT; abundance: .; j_gene: TRBJ1-5; v_gene: TRBV2; d_gene: .
CDR3aa: CASSARGRGQENTSGNTIYF; CDR3nt: TGTGCCAGCAGCGCCCGAGGGCGAGGACAGGAAAATACCTCTGGAAACACCATATATTTT; abundance: .; j_gene: TRBJ1-3; v_gene: TRBV9; d_gene: TRBD1
CDR3aa: CASRLPGTDDSTDTQYF; CDR3nt: TGTGCCAGCCGCCTCCCTGGGACGGACGATAGCACAGATACGCAGTATTTT; abundance: .; j_gene: TRBJ2-3; v_gene: TRBV27; d_gene: .
CDR3aa: CASSLRVAKNIQYF; CDR3nt: TGTGCCAGCAGTTTACGAGTAGCCAAAAACATTCAGTACTTC; abundance: .; j_gene: TRBJ2-4; v_gene: TRBV28; d_gene: .
CDR3aa: CASSPGQLQETQYF; CDR3nt: TGTGCCAGCTCACCAGGACAGTTACAAGAGACCCAGTACTTC; abundance: .; j_gene: TRBJ2-5; v_gene: TRBV18; d_gene: .
CDR3aa: CASSLGTVYGYTF; CDR3nt: TGTGCCAGCAGTTTAGGGACAGTATATGGCTACACCTTC; abundance: many; j_gene: TRBJ1-2; v_gene: TRBV28; d_gene: TRBD1